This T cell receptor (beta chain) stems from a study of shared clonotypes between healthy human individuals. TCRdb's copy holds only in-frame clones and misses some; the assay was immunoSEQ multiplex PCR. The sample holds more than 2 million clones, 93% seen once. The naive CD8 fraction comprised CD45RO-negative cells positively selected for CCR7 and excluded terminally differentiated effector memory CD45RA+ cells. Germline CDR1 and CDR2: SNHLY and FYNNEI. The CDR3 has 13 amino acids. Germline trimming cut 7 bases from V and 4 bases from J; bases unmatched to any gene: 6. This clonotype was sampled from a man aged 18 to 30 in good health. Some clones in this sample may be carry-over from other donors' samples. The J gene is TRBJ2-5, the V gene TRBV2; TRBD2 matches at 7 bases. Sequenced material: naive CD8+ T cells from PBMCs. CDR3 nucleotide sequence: TGTGCCAGCATTTGGACTAGAGGAGAGACCCAGTACTTC. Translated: CASIWTRGETQYF.